This T cell receptor (beta chain) was recorded in a study of cytotoxic CD8 clonotypes in ibrutinib-treated CLL. General study results and limits: Few clonotypes were public, and these shrank or held steady under treatment. Clonality went higher at ibrutinib response and then dropped back toward baseline at progression.

Comments on this clone: Its target is not known. The same CDR3 is also encoded by other DNA sequences in this sample.

This table comes from immunoSEQ multiplex PCR, and its TCRdb copy is limited to in-frame clones, with some not included. The profile shows roughly 330,000 clones, approximately 67% of them singletons. Germline lookup yields CDR1 SGHTA and CDR2 FQGNSA. Trimming cost V 5 bases and J 3 bases, with 11 bases left between them. The CDR3 is 13 amino acids. Specimen: PBMCs, collected after 36 months of ibrutinib treatment. The TCR comes from a human donor with chronic lymphocytic leukemia. J is TRBJ2-7 and V is TRBV7-2; D remains unclear. Here the CDR3 DNA reads TGTGCCAGCAGCCTCGGCCCCAGCTACGAGCAGTACTTC. It translates to CASSLGPSYEQYF.